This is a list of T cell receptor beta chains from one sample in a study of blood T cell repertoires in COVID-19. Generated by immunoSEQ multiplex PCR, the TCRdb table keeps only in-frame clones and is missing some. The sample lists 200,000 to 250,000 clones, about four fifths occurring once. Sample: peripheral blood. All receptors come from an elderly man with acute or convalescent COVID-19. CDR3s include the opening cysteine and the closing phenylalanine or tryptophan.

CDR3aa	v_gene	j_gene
CASSPPGTGVYEQYF	TRBV18	TRBJ2-7
CSASPLQGAPYEQYF	TRBV20-1	TRBJ2-7
CASSFNNEQFF	TRBV27	TRBJ2-1
CASSQMGLENTGELFF	TRBV4-2	TRBJ2-2
CASSTRGSLRPYEQYF	TRBV19	TRBJ2-7
CASSLPGQGREQYF	TRBV27	TRBJ2-7
CASSTGLTYNEQFF	TRBV27	TRBJ2-1
CASSLDPRDSPLHF	TRBV5-1	TRBJ1-6
CASSLGQGNSPLHF	TRBV9	TRBJ1-6
CASSKNRDTVNTEAFF	TRBV27	TRBJ1-1
CASRKESVNEQFF	TRBV6-5	TRBJ2-1
CASSFSRTGQTEAFF	TRBV6-5	TRBJ1-1
CASGGRATYEQYF	TRBV2	TRBJ2-7
CASSSRLAGSQETQYF	TRBV11-3	TRBJ2-5
CAISESGTGGNEQFF	TRBV10-3	TRBJ2-1
CSARPTGMAFF	TRBV20-1	TRBJ1-1
CASSQGRDGNSPLHF	TRBV23-1	TRBJ1-6
CASSPRGVAGLYEQYF	TRBV18	TRBJ2-7
CASSSGGGYSGNTIYF	TRBV2	TRBJ1-3
CASSLSPGQIISHEQYF	TRBV5-5	TRBJ2-7
CASSPLDRTRWAFF	TRBV18	TRBJ1-1
CASSIGGGDTQYF	TRBV19	TRBJ2-3
CASNFGTGGSRRRNSPLHF	TRBV13	TRBJ1-6
CASSPSYNEQFF	TRBV7-9	TRBJ2-1
CASSFPGSYEQYF	TRBV5-1	TRBJ2-7
CASSLGPGKEAFF	TRBV18	TRBJ1-1
CASSRDRGYEQYF	TRBV23-1	TRBJ2-7
CASSSAGGYRETQYF	TRBV11-2	TRBJ2-5